Below, 13 T cell receptor beta chains from the same sample are listed, as sequenced in a study of blood T cell repertoires in COVID-19 (TCRdb year 2020). The method was the immunoSEQ multiplex PCR assay. TCRdb holds this immuneACCESS table with in-frame rearrangements only. Some clones are missing; in checked studies, unresolved V genes explain under half, and the rest has no known cause. The sample data list about 130,000 clones, and approximately 88% of these were observed just once. About 12% of the sample is in the top ten clones. Sequencing input: peripheral blood. These receptors were obtained from a woman aged 30 to 39 who had recovered from COVID-19.

V is TRBV7-8 and J is TRBJ1-4, with 7 bases lining up with TRBD1. V lost 5 bases to trimming and J lost 8 bases; unmatched junction nucleotides: 14. CDR1 and CDR2 (germline): SGHVS, FQNEAQ. The CDR3 has 16 residues. The CDR3 reads CASSPNPRGVYEKLFF. The CDR3 region has the DNA TGTGCCAGCAGCCCAAACCCCAGGGGGGTTTACGAAAAACTGTTTTTT.

The V gene is TRBV7-3, the J gene TRBJ2-1, with D uncertain. There are 17 residues in the CDR3. Germline CDR1 and CDR2: SGHTA and FQGTGA. Trimming cost V 5 bases and J 7 bases, with 24 bases left between them. DNA for the CDR3: TGTGCCAGCAGCCATACTGAGGCCGGCGGTACTTTTAATGAGCAGTTCTTC. Translation: CASSHTEAGGTFNEQFF. Combining the CDR3 with reference TRBV7-3 and TRBJ2-1 gives the whole variable domain GAGVSQTPSNKVTEKGKYVELRCDPISGHTALYWYRQSLGQGPEFLIYFQGTGAADDSGLPNDRFFAVRPEGSVSTLKIQRTERGDSAVYLCASSHTEAGGTFNEQFFGPGTRLTVL.

The CDR3 bases are TGTGCCAGCTGGAGGCGGGGTGCAGATACGCAGTATTTT. It specifies CASWRRGADTQYF. V is TRBV2 and J is TRBJ2-3; D perhaps matches TRBD2 (6 bases). In germline, CDR1 is SNHLY, CDR2 FYNNEI. The CDR3 totals 13 residues. The V gene lost 8 bases and the J gene lost 4 bases, with 13 bases spanning the gap. The variable domain in full, completed from reference TRBV2 and TRBJ2-3, reads EPEVTQTPSHQVTQMGQEVILRCVPISNHLYFYWYRQILGQKVEFLVSFYNNEISEKSEIFDDQFSVERPDGSNFTLKIRSTKLEDSAMYFCASWRRGADTQYFGPGTRLTVL.

The chain recombines TRBV11-3 with TRBJ1-2; 9 bases line up with TRBD1. V was clipped by 6 bases and J by 4 bases; unmatched bases: 3. CDR3 size: 13 residues. Germline loops: CDR1 SGHNT, CDR2 YENEEA. CDR3 sequence reads: CASRGDRAYGYTF. CDR3 sequence (DNA): TGTGCCAGCAGGGGGGACAGGGCCTATGGCTACACCTTC.

This clone was counted a single time. This chain links TRBV30 with TRBJ2-1; D is possibly TRBD2 (6 bases). The CDR3 is 14 residues long. Deletions cut 2 bases from V and 8 bases from J, with 16 bases between. CDR1 is GTSNPN and CDR2 is SVGIG in the germline V gene (reference sequence). CDR3 loop: CAWSRRGSNDEQFF. Here the CDR3 DNA reads TGTGCCTGGAGTCGGAGGGGCTCTAACGATGAGCAGTTCTTC.

The count of this clone is one. The genes are TRBV19 and TRBJ1-1; the match to TRBD1 covers 7 bases. Trimming at V came to 11 bases and at J to 2 bases, leaving 5 bases not matched to a gene. Germline V gene lookup returns CDR1 LNHDA and CDR2 SQIVND (reference sequence). The CDR3 is 12 residues long. CDR3 region: CAVGQTNTEAFF. The CDR3 coding sequence is TGTGCCGTGGGACAGACTAACACTGAAGCTTTCTTT.

The V gene is TRBV18, the J gene TRBJ1-1; D perhaps matches TRBD1 (5 bases). The CDR3 has 17 amino acids. Germline V CDR1 and CDR2: KGHSH, LQKENI. V was clipped by 1 base and J by 4 bases, with 19 bases between them. This CDR3 is CASSPQSQGGPGTEAFF. Here the CDR3 DNA reads TGTGCCAGCTCACCACAATCCCAGGGAGGGCCGGGCACTGAAGCTTTCTTT.

The chain couples TRBV6-1 to TRBJ1-5; 7 nucleotides line up with TRBD1. This CDR3 spans 16 amino acids. Germline V gene sequence: CDR1 MNHNS, CDR2 SASEGT. Trimming at V came to 3 bases and at J to 2 bases, leaving 7 bases not matched to a gene. CDR3 residues: CASSDDRVAGNQPQHF. CDR3 bases: TGTGCCAGCAGTGACGACAGGGTTGCGGGCAATCAGCCCCAGCATTTT.

Written as DNA, the CDR3 is TGTGCCAGCAGCTATGGGACAGGGGAATTCTACGAGCAGTACTTC. It codes for CASSYGTGEFYEQYF. The rearrangement joins TRBV6-5 to TRBJ2-7; 10 bases line up with TRBD1. The CDR3 has 15 amino acids. The V segment lost 6 bases and the J segment 3 bases; nucleotides outside the gene matches: 8. Germline CDR1 reads MNHEY; CDR2 reads SVGAGI.

This rearrangement joins TRBV29-1 to TRBJ2-5; 11 bases fit TRBD1. CDR1 and CDR2 from the germline V gene are SQVTM and ANQGSEA. CDR3 size: 14 residues. V trimming: 7 bases; J trimming: 5 bases; junction bases outside the gene matches: 9. For the CDR3, the DNA is TGCAGCGCCGGGACAGGGGGTCATGAGGAGACCCAGTACTTC. Protein product: CSAGTGGHEETQYF.

The table lists this clone with a count of one. This rearrangement joins TRBV19 to TRBJ1-4; D is unresolved. This CDR3 spans 14 amino acids. V was cut by 5 bases and J by 5 bases, with 12 bases left in between. Germline-derived CDR1 and CDR2 are LNHDA and SQIVND (reference sequence). The CDR3 DNA reads as TGTGCCAGTAGTTTGGTTGGCCAAAATGAAAAACTGTTTTTT. It is translated as CASSLVGQNEKLFF.

This clone was counted ten times or more. The J gene is TRBJ1-5, the V gene TRBV4-2; TRBD1 might be the D (6 bases). The germline V and J ends were trimmed by 4 bases and 0 bases, with 19 bases remaining between them. The CDR3 consists of 18 residues. Germline assignment: CDR1 LGHNA and CDR2 YNFKEQ. CDR3 sequence: CASSPTVSGTNSNQPQHF. For the CDR3, the DNA is TGTGCCAGCAGCCCTACGGTATCCGGGACAAATAGCAATCAGCCCCAGCATTTT.

The genes are TRBV5-1 and TRBJ1-4; weak D call: TRBD1 (5 bases). The CDR3 totals 16 residues. CDR1 and CDR2 (germline): SGHRS, YFSETQ. With 4 bases removed from V and 4 bases from J, the gap between germline ends came to 17 bases. CDR3 DNA sequence: TGCGCCAGCAGCGGCGGGACGTCCGGATATAATGAAAAACTGTTTTTT. It specifies CASSGGTSGYNEKLFF.